Included here is one T cell receptor beta chain sequence, with context. Its antigen is currently unknown. This sample was taken from a study of cytomegalovirus exposure and HLA in healthy donors. The study, taken as a whole, reports: The majority of CMV-associated TCR beta chains were reported as apparently HLA-restricted in a later analysis. In vitro experiments confirmed that three CMV-associated chains were specific for CMV antigens. With DRB1 most and HLA-C fewest, TCR association rates differed between HLA loci in a later analysis.

Amplification used 60 Vbeta primers and 13 Jbeta primers. Assay used: immunoSEQ multiplex PCR; TCRdb lists only in-frame clones, some missing. The sample carries 150,000 to 200,000 clones, around three quarters recorded once. The sample consisted of PBMCs. This receptor was taken from a woman between 35 and 50 years old in good health and CMV-seronegative.

CDR3 bases: TGCGCCAGCAGCCCTCGACAGGGAAGCACCGAGGCCCAGTACTTC. It codes for CASSPRQGSTEAQYF. The rearrangement joins TRBV5-1 to TRBJ2-5, with 7 bases that match TRBD1. Per the germline V gene, CDR1 is SGHRS and CDR2 is YFSETQ. J was trimmed by 9 bases and V by 4 bases; bases with no gene match: 15. The CDR3 totals 15 residues.